This is a list of T cell receptor beta chains from one sample in a study of T cells in pancreatic ductal adenocarcinoma. The method was immunoSEQ multiplex PCR; TCRdb's version includes in-frame clones alone and lacks a portion of them. Of about 98,000 clones listed, about 96% are singletons. Sample: PBMCs. The receptors shown here come from a human donor with pancreatic ductal adenocarcinoma. Both conserved end residues are part of each CDR3. Fields, in order: D gene, V gene, clone size, J gene, CDR3 DNA, CDR3 protein. D genes are given only for firm matches. Size is stated for part of the rows, as once, few or many counts, or as a class when the clone is expanded.

>TRBD1|TRBV6-5|.|TRBJ2-6
TGTGCCAGCAGTTACTCAACAGGGGCCGGGGCCAACGTCCTGACTTTC
CASSYSTGAGANVLTF
>.|TRBV7-2|.|TRBJ2-2
TGTGCCAGCAGCCCAGGACAACATAACACCGGGGAGCTGTTTTTT
CASSPGQHNTGELFF
>.|TRBV2|.|TRBJ2-3
TGTGCCAGCAGTACGGAGAGCGTAGATACGCAGTATTTT
CASSTESVDTQYF
>.|TRBV7-9|.|TRBJ2-5
TGTGCCAGCAGCTTCTACAGCGGGGAGACCCAGTACTTC
CASSFYSGETQYF
>.|TRBV7-2|.|TRBJ1-3
TGTGCCAGCAGCCCCGATGCGGGGGTAGGAAACACCATATATTTT
CASSPDAGVGNTIYF
>TRBD2|TRBV5-1|.|TRBJ2-2
TGCGCCAGCAGGGGGGAACTAGCGGGAGATCTCGGGGAGCTGTTTTTT
CASRGELAGDLGELFF
>.|TRBV11-2|once|TRBJ2-7
TGTGCCAGCAGCTTAGAACTGCCCGGGTGGTACGAGCAGTACTTC
CASSLELPGWYEQYF
>TRBD1|TRBV5-6|.|TRBJ2-1
TGTGCCAGCAGCTTGCTGACAGGGGGTTACAATGAGCAGTTCTTC
CASSLLTGGYNEQFF
>TRBD1|TRBV28|.|TRBJ2-5
TGTGCCAGCTTTGACAGGGGTTTCGAGACCCAGTACTTC
CASFDRGFETQYF
>TRBD1|TRBV7-8|.|TRBJ2-4
TGTGCCAGCAGTAGGGGGCTGTGGCAAAACATTCAGTACTTC
CASSRGLWQNIQYF
>TRBD1|TRBV7-9|.|TRBJ2-7
TGTGCCAGCAGCTTAGACAGGGGCCACGAGCAGTACTTC
CASSLDRGHEQYF
>.|TRBV27|.|TRBJ2-3
TGTGCCAGCAGTCCCCAGTTCACAGATACGCAGTATTTT
CASSPQFTDTQYF
>.|TRBV5-6|.|TRBJ2-7
TGTGCCAGCAGCTTAGGTCAGGGAATGGAGCAGTACTTC
CASSLGQGMEQYF
>.|TRBV4-2|.|TRBJ2-3
TGTGCCAGCAGCCGCGTTAGCGACTCAGATACGCAGTATTTT
CASSRVSDSDTQYF
>.|TRBV5-1|.|TRBJ2-5
TGCGCCAGCAGCTTGGCAGGGGGGCAAGAGACCCAGTACTTC
CASSLAGGQETQYF
>TRBD1|TRBV6-5|.|TRBJ1-2
TGTGCCAGCAAGGGACAGGAAAAGGGTTTTGGCTACACCTTC
CASKGQEKGFGYTF
>.|TRBV19|.|TRBJ2-7
TGTGCCAGTAGTCAACCAGGGTCCCTCTCCTACGAGCAGTACTTC
CASSQPGSLSYEQYF
>TRBD1|TRBV12-5|.|TRBJ1-2
TGTGCTAGTGGTTTGGTAAGACAGGGGGCGGAAGGCTACACCTTC
CASGLVRQGAEGYTF
>.|TRBV7-9|.|TRBJ1-1
TGTGCCAGCAGCTTAGAATATGGCAGGGCGGACACTGAAGCTTTCTTT
CASSLEYGRADTEAFF
>TRBD2|TRBV4-1|.|TRBJ2-1
TGCGCCAGCAGCCAGTTAGCGACCCGGACTAGCGGGAGGAGGAATGAGCAGTTCTTC
CASSQLATRTSGRRNEQFF
>.|TRBV11-2|.|TRBJ2-3
TGTGCCAGCAGCTCCAAGGACAAAACCTCCACAGATACGCAGTATTTT
CASSSKDKTSTDTQYF
>.|TRBV20-1|.|TRBJ1-1
TGCAGTGCTACGAGGAACACTGAAGCTTTCTTT
CSATRNTEAFF
>.|TRBV15|.|TRBJ2-3
TGTGCCACCAGCAGAGATCCGCTAGCGCAAACGCAGTATTTT
CATSRDPLAQTQYF
>.|TRBV2|.|TRBJ2-5
TGTGCCAGCCGGGTGGGAGCCCAAGAGACCCAGTACTTC
CASRVGAQETQYF
>TRBD2|TRBV29-1|.|TRBJ2-7
TGCAGCGTTAAACGCGGAAGCGGGAGTTCCTACGAGCAGTACTTC
CSVKRGSGSSYEQYF
>.|TRBV5-1|.|TRBJ2-7
TGCGCCAGCAGCCCAGGACTGTCCTACGAGCAGTACTTC
CASSPGLSYEQYF
>.|TRBV21-1|few|TRBJ1-3
TGTGCCAGACTTCCCCCGGGACACATATATTTT
CARLPPGHIYF
>TRBD2|TRBV6-5|once|TRBJ2-7
TGTGCCAGCAGGCCCGGACTAGCGAGCTCCTACGAGCAGTACTTC
CASRPGLASSYEQYF
>TRBD1|TRBV5-4|.|TRBJ1-1
TGTGCCAGCAGCCCATCCCCCGACAGGGGTCGAGACACTGAAGCTTTCTTT
CASSPSPDRGRDTEAFF
>.|TRBV5-1|.|TRBJ2-2
TGCGCCAGCAGCTTGGGTCAGAACACCGGGGAGCTGTTTTTT
CASSLGQNTGELFF
>.|TRBV18|.|TRBJ2-2
TGTGCCAGCTCACCACTGGCCCAGGGGAACACCGGGGAGCTGTTTTTT
CASSPLAQGNTGELFF